This TCR beta chain was identified in a study of T cell clonality in common variable immunodeficiency (dated by TCRdb to the mid-2010s). Results the study describes overall, beyond this receptor: Correlations of repertoire features with clinical complications were constrained by heterogeneity among patients within the CVID cohort. Healthy controls shared more TCRbeta clones with each other than CVID subjects shared among themselves (p < 0.0001). According to the authors, figuring out what caused the increased clonality in CVID would require sequencing the repertoires of T cell subpopulations. Despite equal DNA input, controls averaged approximately 82,000 unique sequences per sample versus around 30,000 in CVID samples. Increased TCRbeta clonality was found in CVID subjects compared with healthy controls (t-test p = 0.018), with the increase being most characteristic of about a third of subjects. CVID TCRbeta sequences were reported to have fewer deletions and N-nucleotide insertions and to lack highly modified clones with 13 or more V deletions.

Most of the CVID patients and most of the healthy controls were of Caucasian heritage. From each donor, about 4.5 to 9 ml of heparinized peripheral whole blood was collected. TCRbeta CDR3 repertoires were sequenced from genomic DNA of adults with common variable immune deficiency (CVID) and healthy adult controls. The control group comprised 22 healthy adult volunteers, some 12 female and approximately 10 male, aged about 23 to 70 years with a mean age of approximately 30. Diluted blood was subjected to density centrifugation over Hypaque 1077 or Ficoll-Paque for isolation of peripheral blood mononuclear cells. Genomic DNA was obtained from unsorted mononuclear cells through either Qiagen column purification or a centrifugation-based method. This clone has a count of ten or more. Its antigen is unknown. The CDR3 is cut off 3 residues early in the read; its end comes from the germline J gene. Per the germline V gene (reference sequence), DFQATT is the CDR1 and SNEGSKA is the CDR2. From the cysteine through the phenylalanine, the CDR3 covers 13 amino acids. Shown are 30 bases from within the CDR3, in frame from base 1. V is pared back by 5 bases and J by 0 bases, with 10 bases lying between the germline termini.

CVID samples and control samples contributed equivalent amounts of genomic DNA as sequencing input. For every sample, a 60 bp segment covering the rearranged TCRbeta CDR3 region was amplified and then sequenced. The immunoSEQ assay, a bias-corrected multiplex PCR combined with high-throughput sequencing, was used for TCRbeta amplification. In the original analysis: Every unique nucleotide sequence was considered a clone and was annotated with V, D and J genes, copy number and frequency. Sequences were labeled productive if in frame, and non-productive if out of frame or containing stop codons. As previously described, clonality was computed from Shannon's entropy. The predicted amino acid sequences of productive clones were used to derive mean CDR3 Kyte-Doolittle hydropathy. Scaled V gene usage was hierarchically clustered using Manhattan distance and complete linkage with the R hclust function. To assess clone sharing by CDR3 amino acid sequence, 12 repertoires per group were resampled over 100 rounds. The repertoires were screened for over 60 published EBV-specific TCRbeta sequences and 245 published CMV-specific TCRbeta sequences. Analysis left out a couple of CVID samples that produced under 10,000 sequences, so 35 to 50 CVID repertoires remained. TCRdb holds this immuneACCESS table with in-frame rearrangements only. Some clones are missing; in checked studies, unresolved V genes explain under half, and the rest has no known cause. For V, J and clone size, that table is used; D and trimming come from the DNA. Listed for this sample are 40,000 to 55,000 clones, none observed only a single time. Jointly, the top ten make up 10% of the sample.

The sequencing sample was made of peripheral blood mononuclear cells. This sequence uses TRBV20-1 and TRBJ1-1; confidence is insufficient to name the D gene. The TCR was taken from a person aged 18 to 75 in good health. The CDR3 protein sequence reads: CSAPTQMNTEAFF. The covered CDR3 bases are TGCAGTGCTCCGACACAGATGAACACTGAA.